A single TCR beta chain is shown here with its context. Antigen unknown. V lost 5 bases and J lost 6; bases outside the gene matches: 12. There are 16 residues in the CDR3. The germline V gene has CDR1 SGHAT and CDR2 FQNNGV. These data originate in a study of cytomegalovirus exposure and HLA in healthy donors. Whole-study findings and limits: Several of the most significant clusters appeared linked to common viral pathogens, based on a later analysis.

Primers included in the PCR were 60 Vbeta and 13 Jbeta primers. Sequenced by immunoSEQ multiplex PCR; TCRdb stores in-frame clones only, minus some. The sample has about 180,000 clones, 70% to 80% seen once; the top ten hold around 1.5%. The V call is TRBV11-2, the J call TRBJ2-2; 7 bases map to TRBD2. The sample was PBMCs. This sequence was found in a man younger than 35 in good health and CMV-seronegative. The CDR3 bases are TGTGCCAGCAGCCCCGGACTAGGTCCCTCCGCCGGGGAGCTGTTTTTT. Its protein is CASSPGLGPSAGELFF.